This is a list of T cell receptor beta chains from one sample in a study of blood T cell repertoires in COVID-19. Method: immunoSEQ multiplex PCR; TCRdb's copy keeps in-frame clones and lacks some. The sample records around 380,000 clones, roughly 86% being singletons. The sample taken for sequencing was PBMCs or T cells enriched from blood (not recorded which). The origin of the receptors is a man under 40 who had recovered from COVID-19. Each CDR3 is given with its conserved first and last residue. Each record gives: V gene, J gene, D gene, clone size, CDR3 protein, CDR3 DNA. The D gene is left open where the match is weak. The size field is filled for only some rows; it gives once, few, many or a size class.

v_call: TRBV6-5
j_call: TRBJ2-3
d_call: .
clone_size: .
cdr3_aa: CASMGGAFTDTQYF
cdr3_nt: TGTGCCAGCATGGGGGGGGCCTTCACAGATACGCAGTATTTT

v_call: TRBV3-1/TRBV3-2
j_call: TRBJ1-1
d_call: .
clone_size: .
cdr3_aa: CASSRTENTEAFF
cdr3_nt: TGTGCCAGCAGCCGGACAGAGAACACTGAAGCTTTCTTT

v_call: TRBV5-1
j_call: TRBJ1-1
d_call: .
clone_size: .
cdr3_aa: CASSLDGQGEAFF
cdr3_nt: TGCGCCAGCAGCTTGGATGGGCAGGGTGAAGCTTTCTTT

v_call: TRBV6-2/TRBV6-3
j_call: TRBJ2-3
d_call: TRBD2
clone_size: .
cdr3_aa: CASSYSPAGSSPYSTDTQYF
cdr3_nt: TGTGCCAGCAGTTACTCGCCAGCGGGGTCCTCCCCTTACTCCACAGATACGCAGTATTTT

v_call: TRBV12-3/TRBV12-4
j_call: TRBJ1-5
d_call: .
clone_size: .
cdr3_aa: CASGSGQPQHF
cdr3_nt: TGTGCCAGCGGGAGTGGTCAGCCCCAGCATTTT

v_call: TRBV7-9
j_call: TRBJ1-1
d_call: .
clone_size: .
cdr3_aa: CASSLSSDTEAFF
cdr3_nt: TGTGCCAGCAGCTTATCATCGGACACTGAAGCTTTCTTT

v_call: TRBV25-1
j_call: TRBJ1-1
d_call: .
clone_size: .
cdr3_aa: CASSEFGGNTEAFF
cdr3_nt: TGTGCCAGCAGTGAATTTGGCGGGAACACTGAAGCTTTCTTT

v_call: TRBV5-1
j_call: TRBJ2-2
d_call: .
clone_size: .
cdr3_aa: CASRASANTGELFF
cdr3_nt: TGCGCCAGCAGGGCTAGCGCGAACACCGGGGAGCTGTTTTTT

v_call: TRBV7-2
j_call: TRBJ2-5
d_call: TRBD2
clone_size: few
cdr3_aa: CASRKAGGGAETQYF
cdr3_nt: TGTGCCAGCAGAAAAGCGGGCGGGGGGGCAGAGACCCAGTACTTC

v_call: TRBV4-1
j_call: TRBJ1-2
d_call: .
clone_size: .
cdr3_aa: CASSQSAGSNYGYTF
cdr3_nt: TGCGCCAGCAGCCAATCGGCAGGATCTAACTATGGCTACACCTTC

v_call: TRBV6-1
j_call: TRBJ1-4
d_call: .
clone_size: once
cdr3_aa: CASSEIPGVREKLFF
cdr3_nt: TGTGCCAGCAGTGAAATACCCGGGGTACGCGAAAAACTGTTTTTT

v_call: TRBV6-6
j_call: TRBJ1-1
d_call: TRBD1
clone_size: .
cdr3_aa: CASRSDRVDPEAFF
cdr3_nt: TGTGCCAGCAGGTCAGACAGGGTGGATCCTGAAGCTTTCTTT

v_call: TRBV30
j_call: TRBJ1-5
d_call: .
clone_size: .
cdr3_aa: CAWSLLLESQPQHF
cdr3_nt: TGTGCCTGGAGCCTATTATTAGAGAGTCAGCCCCAGCATTTT

v_call: TRBV7-9
j_call: TRBJ1-1
d_call: .
clone_size: .
cdr3_aa: CASSSSRAEAFF
cdr3_nt: TGTGCCAGCAGCTCCTCCCGGGCTGAAGCTTTCTTT

v_call: TRBV7-9
j_call: TRBJ2-1
d_call: .
clone_size: .
cdr3_aa: CASSLAGTPYNEQFF
cdr3_nt: TGTGCCAGCAGCTTGGCGGGGACTCCGTACAATGAGCAGTTCTTC

v_call: TRBV28
j_call: TRBJ1-2
d_call: .
clone_size: few
cdr3_aa: CASSLQDYGYTF
cdr3_nt: TGTGCCAGCAGCCTTCAGGACTATGGCTACACCTTC

v_call: TRBV6-4
j_call: TRBJ2-3
d_call: TRBD2
clone_size: .
cdr3_aa: CASSGTSGGTDTQYF
cdr3_nt: TGTGCCAGCAGTGGGACTAGCGGGGGCACAGATACGCAGTATTTT

v_call: TRBV7-9
j_call: TRBJ2-1
d_call: TRBD2
clone_size: .
cdr3_aa: CASSLGGVRHNEQFF
cdr3_nt: TGTGCCAGCAGTCTTGGGGGGGTCCGCCACAATGAGCAGTTCTTC

v_call: TRBV5-4
j_call: TRBJ1-1
d_call: .
clone_size: .
cdr3_aa: CASTRVGLGTEAFF
cdr3_nt: TGTGCCAGCACCAGAGTGGGGCTGGGGACTGAAGCTTTCTTT

v_call: TRBV5-1
j_call: TRBJ2-7
d_call: .
clone_size: .
cdr3_aa: CASSSNRVDEQYF
cdr3_nt: TGCGCCAGCAGCTCCAACAGGGTCGATGAGCAGTACTTC

v_call: TRBV25-1
j_call: TRBJ1-1
d_call: .
clone_size: .
cdr3_aa: CASSDDWNTEAFF
cdr3_nt: TGTGCCAGCAGCGACGACTGGAACACTGAAGCTTTCTTT

v_call: TRBV7-6
j_call: TRBJ2-5
d_call: TRBD2
clone_size: .
cdr3_aa: CASSSLAGGQETQYF
cdr3_nt: TGTGCCAGCAGCTCCCTAGCGGGGGGACAAGAGACCCAGTACTTC

v_call: TRBV6-2/TRBV6-3
j_call: TRBJ2-2
d_call: .
clone_size: once
cdr3_aa: CASSSMTAIVSELFF
cdr3_nt: TGTGCCAGCAGTTCGATGACAGCTATAGTATCGGAGCTGTTTTTT

v_call: TRBV30
j_call: TRBJ1-2
d_call: .
clone_size: .
cdr3_aa: CAWSDTAANYGYTF
cdr3_nt: TGTGCCTGGAGTGACACAGCTGCTAACTATGGCTACACCTTC

v_call: TRBV4-2
j_call: TRBJ2-7
d_call: .
clone_size: .
cdr3_aa: CASSQGPGALSEQYF
cdr3_nt: TGTGCCAGCAGCCAAGGGCCAGGGGCCCTCTCCGAGCAGTACTTC

v_call: TRBV5-4
j_call: TRBJ1-1
d_call: .
clone_size: .
cdr3_aa: CASSLFTGTEAFF
cdr3_nt: TGTGCCAGCAGCTTGTTCACGGGGACTGAAGCTTTCTTT

v_call: TRBV4-3
j_call: TRBJ1-1
d_call: .
clone_size: .
cdr3_aa: CASSRTSGQWDTEAFF
cdr3_nt: TGCGCCAGCAGCCGCACAAGCGGACAGTGGGACACTGAAGCTTTCTTT

v_call: TRBV30
j_call: TRBJ1-6
d_call: TRBD1
clone_size: .
cdr3_aa: CAWAGQGNSPLHF
cdr3_nt: TGTGCCTGGGCGGGACAGGGAAATTCACCCCTCCACTTT

v_call: TRBV7-2
j_call: TRBJ1-5
d_call: TRBD1
clone_size: once
cdr3_aa: CASSLHPGGKDQPQHF
cdr3_nt: TGTGCCAGCAGCTTACACCCAGGGGGCAAGGATCAGCCCCAGCATTTT

v_call: TRBV15
j_call: TRBJ1-3
d_call: .
clone_size: .
cdr3_aa: CATSRDLTDGNTIYF
cdr3_nt: TGTGCCACCAGCAGAGATCTGACAGACGGAAACACCATATATTTT

v_call: TRBV7-2
j_call: TRBJ2-3
d_call: TRBD2
clone_size: .
cdr3_aa: CASSLVSGADTQYF
cdr3_nt: TGTGCCAGCAGCTTAGTTAGCGGGGCAGATACGCAGTATTTT

v_call: TRBV27
j_call: TRBJ1-3
d_call: TRBD1
clone_size: .
cdr3_aa: CASSPPGQWTPIYF
cdr3_nt: TGTGCCAGCAGTCCACCGGGACAGTGGACACCCATATATTTT

v_call: TRBV6-5
j_call: TRBJ1-5
d_call: TRBD1
clone_size: .
cdr3_aa: CASSRTGRGNQPQHF
cdr3_nt: TGTGCCAGCAGTCGGACAGGGCGGGGCAATCAGCCCCAGCATTTT

v_call: TRBV4-1
j_call: TRBJ1-4
d_call: .
clone_size: .
cdr3_aa: CASSNPGVGNNEKLFF
cdr3_nt: TGCGCCAGCAGCAACCCCGGGGTAGGGAATAATGAAAAACTGTTTTTT